This T cell receptor (beta chain) was recovered during a study of neoadjuvant anti-PD-1 for oral cavity cancer. Study-level information: Nivolumab at 3 mg/kg was mostly given biweekly, three to four doses, pre-surgery. Patients without progression received a fourth nivolumab dose around day 43, then surgical resection on days 50-56.

On this clone itself: No antigen is known for it.

J lost 0 bases, V lost 4 bases, and 1 base had no gene match. Germline V CDR1 and CDR2: MGHDK, SYGVNS. The CDR3 totals 14 residues. Whole-study findings and limits: Higher pretreatment Treg/Th17 ratios tracked higher pretreatment blood clonality. Expansion of preexisting intratumoral clones was suggested to aid response.

Data came from immunoSEQ multiplex PCR; TCRdb stores just in-frame clones and leaves some out. The sample shows 10,000 or so clones, approximately 61% of them seen only once. The V and J genes are TRBV25-1 and TRBJ2-3, with 7 bases fitting TRBD1. The sample consisted of tumor tissue, taken before nivolumab (anti-PD-1) treatment. This clonotype was obtained from a person aged 35 to 85 with oral cavity squamous cell carcinoma. Here the CDR3 reads CASSGTGSTDTQYF. CDR3 sequence (DNA): TGTGCCAGCAGTGGGACAGGTAGCACAGATACGCAGTATTTT.